The present T cell receptor beta chain was sequenced within a study of beta chain features in type 1 diabetes. Study observations and caveats: All four CD4+ subsets from Type 1 diabetes patients carried moderately but significantly shorter TCRB CDR3s. Patients' naive, central memory and Treg TCRB repertoires seemed closer to one another than those of healthy donors.

Expressed TCRB transcripts were sequenced, since all the RNA that had been isolated was reverse transcribed. Clones were sequenced by immunoSEQ multiplex PCR, and TCRdb holds only the in-frame ones, with some missing. The sample includes hundreds of thousands of clones, roughly an eighth seen only once; the top ten take approximately 0.022%. The sample holds a few counts of this clone. Its antigen is unknown. Per the germline V gene, CDR1 is SGHTA and CDR2 is FQGNSA. CDR3 size: 14 residues. V lost 1 base and J lost 3, with 8 bases in between. The sample was naive CD4+ T cells from blood. The source of this sequence is a man aged 18 to 30 with type 1 diabetes. J is TRBJ2-3 and V is TRBV7-2; D is unclear. CDR3 loop: CASSLGVLTDTQYF. CDR3 nucleotides: TGTGCCAGCAGCTTAGGCGTCCTGACAGATACGCAGTATTTT.